This T cell receptor (beta chain) is from a study of human T cells and chemical hapten exposure. Documented time point: patch test 1, 2 weeks after DPC sensitization. The treatment is: therapeutic diphenylcyclopropenone sensitization with weekly scalp DPC. TCRdb recomputed calls from the RACE reads with MiXCR, one row per CDR3 protein. The table records some 340,000 distinct CDR3 sequences, approximately 6.3% of them present only once. This CDR3 is 15 amino acids long. Unmatched junction bases numbered 7, after V lost 5 bases and J lost 5 bases. Germline CDR1 and CDR2: MNHEY and SVGAGI. The rearrangement links TRBV6-5 to TRBJ2-1; 9 bases are a match to TRBD2. The sequence derives from a woman under 30 with alopecia areata. Some clones in this sample may be carry-over from other donors' samples. The material sequenced was whole blood, taken in connection with sensitization to the hapten diphenylcyclopropenone (DPC). The CDR3 sequence is CASSRSGGKNNEQFF. CDR3 DNA sequence: TGTGCCAGCAGTCGCAGCGGGGGGAAAAACAATGAGCAGTTCTTC.